The present entry profiles one T cell receptor (beta chain) with its context. Produced via immunoSEQ multiplex PCR; TCRdb's table is partial and in-frame only. The repertoire holds more than 95,000 clones, with about 85% as singletons. These data originate in a study of cytomegalovirus exposure and HLA in healthy donors. The V gene lost 3 bases and the J gene lost 11 bases, with 10 bases spanning the gap. Germline V gives CDR1 ENHRY, CDR2 SYGVKD. The CDR3 has 11 residues. V and J are TRBV10-3 and TRBJ1-1; D remains ambiguous. Sample: PBMCs. The origin of this receptor is a woman aged 18-35 years in good health and CMV-seropositive. CDR3 protein: CAISDPAAAFF. The CDR3 DNA reads as TGTGCCATCAGTGACCCCGCGGCGGCTTTCTTT.